The clone carrying this T cell receptor (beta chain) appeared many times. CDR1 is SNHLY, CDR2 FYNNEI, per germline. The CDR3 consists of 14 residues. Deletions cut 4 bases from V and 1 base from J, with 8 bases between. The data belong to a study of T cells in Graves' hyperthyroidism and ophthalmopathy. The source material, RNA transcripts, was used to amplify TCR beta CDR3 regions. A first-round RT-PCR of the TCR CDR3 used the HTBI primer set. Each CDR3 protein gets one entry after TCRdb re-called the multiplex PCR reads with MiXCR. The table shows 690,000 or so distinct CDR3 sequences, with 18% occurring only once.

Sequenced material: blood. The receptor comes from a woman in her forties or fifties with Graves' hyperthyroidism that later progressed to Graves' ophthalmopathy. The gene calls are TRBV2 and TRBJ1-5; the D gene is possibly TRBD1 (6 bases). CDR3 DNA sequence: TGTGCCAGCAGTGTTAGGGGGAGCAATCAGCCCCAGCATTTT. This gives the protein CASSVRGSNQPQHF.